This T cell receptor beta chain came from a study of blood T cell repertoires in COVID-19 (dated by TCRdb to the early 2020s). Concerning the study at large: Samples covering the acute and convalescent phases of COVID-19 were provided by collaborators in the United States, Italy and Spain. The material from the prospective study consisted of cDNA or gDNA derived from T cells, B-cell-depleted T cells, or PBMCs. The dataset comprised deeply sampled blood TCRbeta repertoires from subjects exposed to, actively infected with, or recovered from COVID-19. Where available, HLA class I and class II types were taken from metadata supplied by the sample provider and were not determined by assay-based typing. Sample metadata almost always included a de-identified subject ID, COVID-19 status, age in years and sex. The repertoires were released in a freely available public database meant as a resource for research on the immune response to SARS-CoV-2. The samples were drawn from the first 160 participants of the ongoing ImmuneRACE study and from 950 to 1,500 subjects provided by 6 global collaborators. Summary of the overall study and its limitations: How much clinical and demographic metadata was included differed by source and by participant, and the metadata was provided uncurated.

TCRbeta CDR3 regions were amplified from genomic DNA by means of the immunoSEQ Assay, a bias-controlled multiplex PCR. The paper's data handling went like this. The number of nucleated cells in each sample was estimated by amplification of reference gene primers within the assay. To quantify the absolute abundance of each unique TCRbeta CDR3 rearrangement, sequence reads were collapsed and filtered. For each sample, productive Simpson clonality was calculated as the square root of Simpson's diversity index over productive rearrangements. Not all clones reach the TCRdb copy of this immuneACCESS table, which keeps in-frame sequences only. Checked studies attribute under half of the gap to unresolved V genes and leave the rest unexplained. That table is the source of V, J and clone size, and D and trimming were worked out from the DNA. A total of about 160,000 clones appear in this sample, more than 75% of them only once. The top ten hold approximately 2.4% of the sample.

CDR1 LGHDT and CDR2 YNNKEL are derived from the germline V gene (reference sequence). Inclusive of the bounding cysteine and phenylalanine, the CDR3 is 17 residues long. Here the CDR3 DNA is all that survives: 51 bases in frame from base 1. V and J are truncated by 0 bases and 4 bases respectively, leaving an intervening sequence of 16 bases. Turning to this clone: Which antigen it targets is not known. No base quality information exists; no much larger clone differs at one position.

Each collaborating institution followed its own protocols to collect whole blood in K2EDTA tubes. For TCRbeta analysis, collaborators shipped samples in one of three forms: frozen whole blood, isolated PBMCs, or DNA extracted from either of those sample types. The origin of this receptor is a man aged 18 to 29 with acute or convalescent COVID-19. Sequencing was done on a sample of peripheral blood. Here the chain combines TRBV3-1 (or the pseudogene TRBV3-2) and TRBJ2-1; the D gene is perhaps TRBD2, from 6 matching bases. The sequenced DNA is TGTGCCAGCAGCCAAGATGGGGTAGTGGGACTTTACAATGAGCAGTTCTTC. It specifies CASSQDGVVGLYNEQFF.